This TCR beta chain was recovered during a study of blood T cell repertoires in COVID-19 (dated by TCRdb to about 2020). Regarding the research as a whole: The collaborator samples originated in the United States, Italy and Spain and spanned the acute and convalescent phases of COVID-19. Where available, HLA class I and class II types were taken from metadata supplied by the sample provider and were not determined by assay-based typing. Sample metadata almost always included a de-identified subject ID, COVID-19 status, age in years and sex. The prospective study material was composed of cDNA or gDNA derived from T cells, B-cell-depleted T cells, or PBMCs. Samples were obtained from the ongoing ImmuneRACE study (first 160 participants) and from 950 to 1,500 subjects provided by 6 global collaborators. The repertoires were released in a freely available public database intended as a resource for research on the immune response to SARS-CoV-2. Deeply sampled blood TCRbeta repertoires from subjects exposed to, actively infected with, or recovered from COVID-19 were included in the dataset.

On the study overall, not on this receptor specifically: Clinical and demographic metadata were provided uncurated, with the amount varying by source and participant.

Points on this clone: This receptor's antigen is unknown. The record has no base qualities; no much larger clone is one base away.

TCRbeta CDR3 regions were amplified from genomic DNA using the immunoSEQ Assay, a bias-controlled multiplex PCR. In the source study's methods: Nucleated cell counts per sample were estimated from amplification of reference gene primers within the assay. To quantify the absolute abundance of each unique TCRbeta CDR3 rearrangement, sequence reads were collapsed and filtered. For each sample, productive Simpson clonality was calculated as the square root of Simpson's diversity index across productive rearrangements. TCRdb retrieved this table from immuneACCESS and kept in-frame rearrangements only. Not all clones are present; in checked studies, unresolved V genes account for under half, and no reason is known for the remainder. That table is the source of V, J and clone size, and D and trimming were worked out from the DNA. The sample yields approximately 60,000 clones; around 79% were counted once. The ten biggest clones cover roughly 20% of the sample.

V loses 6 bases at its end and J loses 3 bases; junction bases beyond the gene matches: 3. According to the germline V gene (reference sequence), CDR1 reads LGHDT and CDR2 reads YNNKEL. The CDR3 runs 14 residues from the cysteine to the phenylalanine. Solely the CDR3 DNA is kept, with 42 bases framed from the first base. The collaborating institutions used their own protocols to collect whole blood in K2EDTA tubes. Collaborator samples were shipped for TCRbeta analysis as frozen whole blood, isolated PBMCs, or DNA extracted from either sample type. The sequence came from a man aged 55 to 70 with acute or convalescent COVID-19. The chain is assembled from TRBV3-1 (or the pseudogene TRBV3-2) and TRBJ1-4; 8 bases in the junction line up with TRBD1. Sequenced: peripheral blood. The nucleotide sequence is given as TGTGCCAGCAGTCACAGGGGGGCTAATGAAAAACTGTTTTTT. Its translation is CASSHRGANEKLFF.